The next 15 T cell receptor beta chains were all read from a single sample in a study of Ad26.COV2.S vaccination and SARS-CoV-2 variants (dated by TCRdb to 2020 to 2023). The treatment or condition label of this sample denotes: some 19 received Ad26.COV2.S at low or high dose, single or two shots; about 5 received placebo; per-sample allocation not given. Repertoires of vaccine and placebo recipients were sequenced from samples collected on day 63 after the first injection. The library was obtained by the immunoSEQ multiplex PCR assay. Entries here come from immuneACCESS through TCRdb and include only in-frame sequences with V and J called. Some clones fail to appear in such tables; in the studies checked, an unresolved V gene covers under half of the shortfall, and the cause of the remainder is unknown. Across this sample there are 440,000 or so clones, with around 91% seen only once. The ten largest account for roughly 3.9% of the sample.

The sample was peripheral blood, taken in a trial of Ad26.COV2.S vaccine versus placebo. The receptors here all came from a person aged 18 to 65 who received the Ad26.COV2.S COVID-19 vaccine or a placebo.

The J gene is TRBJ1-5, the V gene TRBV10-3; unclear D gene. Germline CDR1 reads ENHRY; CDR2 reads SYGVKD. Trimming took 7 bases from V and 4 from J, leaving 14 bases between them. The CDR3 totals 14 residues. CDR3 amino acids: CAINALGRNQPQHF. DNA for the CDR3: TGTGCCATCAATGCCTTAGGGCGGAATCAGCCCCAGCATTTT.

The chain employs TRBV30 and TRBJ1-6, with 10 positions matching TRBD1. V was clipped by 7 bases and J by 9 bases; unmatched bases: 9. The length of the CDR3 is 14 residues. CDR1 and CDR2 from the germline V gene are GTSNPN and SVGIG (reference sequence). The CDR3 DNA is TGTGCCTCGAGCGAGGGACAGGGGACTTCACCCCTCCACTTT. It translates to CASSEGQGTSPLHF.

The J gene is TRBJ2-2, the V gene TRBV2, with TRBD1 matching over 7 bases. The V and J ends lost 8 bases and 4 bases, in that order; junction bases with no gene match: 13. CDR1 is SNHLY and CDR2 is FYNNEI in the germline V gene. This CDR3 spans 16 amino acids. The CDR3 reads CASHQLPGQTTGELFF. CDR3 DNA sequence: TGTGCCAGCCATCAACTTCCGGGACAGACCACCGGGGAGCTGTTTTTT.

The chain recombines TRBV9 with TRBJ2-3; possibly TRBD1 for D (6 bases). CDR1 and CDR2 from the germline V gene are SGDLS and YYNGEE. The length of the CDR3 is 15 residues. The V gene lost 3 bases and the J gene lost 0 bases, with 11 bases spanning the gap. The CDR3 spells CASSAGTPSTDTQYF. The CDR3, as DNA: TGTGCCAGCAGCGCTGGGACACCTAGCACAGATACGCAGTATTTT. The full variable domain, rest sourced from reference TRBV9 and TRBJ2-3, is DSGVTQTPKHLITATGQRVTLRCSPRSGDLSVYWYQQSLDQGLQFLIQYYNGEERAKGNILERFSAQQFPDLHSELNLSSLELGDSALYFCASSAGTPSTDTQYFGPGTRLTVL.

About this clone: Other DNA sequences in the sample encode the same CDR3. The chain is built from TRBV7-9 and TRBJ2-5; TRBD2 might be the D (6 bases). Trimming cost V 3 bases and J 4 bases, with 6 bases left between them. This CDR3 spans 12 amino acids. Germline lookup yields CDR1 SEHNR and CDR2 FQNEAQ (reference sequence). This CDR3 reads CASSFGGETQYF. The CDR3 DNA reads as TGTGCCAGCAGCTTCGGGGGAGAGACCCAGTACTTC.

V gene TRBV10-3 combines with J gene TRBJ2-5; 8 bases are shared with TRBD1. J gave up 5 bases and V 3 bases, and 8 bases lay outside the gene matches. Looked up from germline, CDR1 is ENHRY and CDR2 is SYGVKD. CDR3 length equals 15 residues. The CDR3 loop reads CAISDPQGAGETQYF. Here the CDR3 DNA reads TGTGCCATCAGTGACCCCCAGGGGGCTGGGGAGACCCAGTACTTC.

To note about this clone: This same CDR3 is encoded by further DNA sequences in the sample. This chain links TRBV9 with TRBJ1-4; no clear D gene. The germline V and J ends were trimmed by 0 bases and 6 bases, with 3 bases remaining between them. The germline V gene has CDR1 SGDLS and CDR2 YYNGEE. The CDR3 contains 12 residues. CDR3 in amino acids: CASSVGDEKLFF. The CDR3, as DNA: TGTGCCAGCAGCGTAGGCGATGAAAAACTGTTTTTT. Supplemented by reference TRBV9 and TRBJ1-4, the full variable domain reads DSGVTQTPKHLITATGQRVTLRCSPRSGDLSVYWYQQSLDQGLQFLIQYYNGEERAKGNILERFSAQQFPDLHSELNLSSLELGDSALYFCASSVGDEKLFFGSGTQLSVL.

The chain employs TRBV6-5 and TRBJ2-5; D is perhaps TRBD1 or TRBD2 (5 bases each). The length of the CDR3 is 13 residues. The ends were cut back, 2 bases at V and 4 bases at J, with 8 bases in the middle. Germline CDR1 and CDR2: MNHEY and SVGAGI. CDR3 in amino acids: CASSYEGRETQYF. For the CDR3, the DNA is TGTGCCAGCAGTTACGAGGGGAGAGAGACCCAGTACTTC.

V usage is TRBV5-1 and J usage is TRBJ2-1, with D unclear. Trimming cost V 7 bases and J 7 bases, with 15 bases left between them. The germline V gene has CDR1 SGHRS and CDR2 YFSETQ. The CDR3 extends over 13 amino acids. This chain's CDR3 is CASGIDPTNEQFF. CDR3 coding DNA: TGCGCCAGCGGGATTGACCCGACGAATGAGCAGTTCTTC.

This clone has only one observation. The chain has TRBV5-4 and TRBJ2-3; tentative D call: TRBD1 (5 bases). The germline V gene encodes CDR1 SGHNT and CDR2 YYREEE (reference sequence). This CDR3 has 16 amino acids. Deletions cut 0 bases from V and 3 bases from J, with 14 bases between. The CDR3, as DNA: TGTGCCAGCAGCTTGGGGGGCAAAACAATAACAGATACGCAGTATTTT. This encodes CASSLGGKTITDTQYF.

The chain employs TRBV7-2 and TRBJ2-4; D perhaps matches TRBD1 (6 bases). Germline-derived CDR1 and CDR2 are SGHTA and FQGNSA. This CDR3 is 14 amino acids long. Deletions cut 5 bases from V and 7 bases from J, with 15 bases between. The CDR3 region is CASSPRQVGNIQYF. The CDR3 coding sequence is TGTGCCAGCAGCCCCCGACAGGTTGGCAACATTCAGTACTTC.

This rearrangement joins TRBV7-9 to TRBJ2-1; TRBD1 or TRBD2 may be the D gene (7 bases each). This CDR3 spans 13 amino acids. Trimming cost V 8 bases and J 10 bases, with 18 bases left between them. Germline CDR1 and CDR2: SEHNR and FQNEAQ (reference sequence). Here the CDR3 reads CASSRRGGGEQFF. CDR3 nucleotides: TGTGCCAGCTCAAGAAGGGGAGGGGGCGAGCAGTTCTTC.

The rearrangement joins TRBV28 to TRBJ1-5; D is possibly TRBD1 (5 bases). The CDR3 loop spans 13 amino acids. CDR1 is MDHEN, CDR2 SYDVKM, per germline. Between the trimmed V and J ends, which lost 7 bases and 7 bases, there was a span of 14 bases. CDR3 sequence reads: CASNLGGRQPQHF. The CDR3 DNA reads TGTGCCAGCAACCTGGGGGGTAGGCAGCCCCAGCATTTT. The entire variable domain, with the rest obtained from reference TRBV28 and TRBJ1-5, is as follows: DVKVTQSSRYLVKRTGEKVFLECVQDMDHENMFWYRQDPGLGLRLIYFSYDVKMKEKGDIPEGYSVSREKKERFSLILESASTNQTSMYLCASNLGGRQPQHFGDGTRLSIL.

The CDR3 sequence: CAISDLGHEGGYTF. For the CDR3, the DNA is TGTGCCATCAGTGATTTGGGGCATGAGGGTGGCTACACCTTC. V is TRBV10-3 and J is TRBJ1-2, with D possibly TRBD1 on 5 matching bases. The CDR3 is 14 residues long. V shed 3 bases and J shed 7 bases, with 15 bases lying between them. The V gene's germline CDR1 is ENHRY and CDR2 SYGVKD.

This clone came up a few times. This chain joins TRBV19 and TRBJ2-1; TRBD1 agrees at 11 bases. V lost 6 bases, J lost 7 bases, and 8 bases stayed unmatched. Germline CDR1 and CDR2: LNHDA and SQIVND (reference sequence). This CDR3 comprises 15 residues. This CDR3 reads CASSNLGQGANEQFF. CDR3 in DNA: TGTGCCAGTAGCAACCTTGGACAGGGGGCTAATGAGCAGTTCTTC.